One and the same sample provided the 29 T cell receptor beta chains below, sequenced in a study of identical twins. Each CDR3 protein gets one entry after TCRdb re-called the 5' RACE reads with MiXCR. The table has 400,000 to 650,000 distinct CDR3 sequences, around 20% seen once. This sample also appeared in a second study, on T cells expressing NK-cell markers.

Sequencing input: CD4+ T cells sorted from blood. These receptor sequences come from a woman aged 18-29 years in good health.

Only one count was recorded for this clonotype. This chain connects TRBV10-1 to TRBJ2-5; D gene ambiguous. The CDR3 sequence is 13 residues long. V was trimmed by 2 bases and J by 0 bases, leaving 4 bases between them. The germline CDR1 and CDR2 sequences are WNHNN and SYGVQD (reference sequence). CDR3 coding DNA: TGCGCCAGCAGTGAGGGTGACCAAGAGACCCAGTACTTC. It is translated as CASSEGDQETQYF.

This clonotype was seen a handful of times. The CDR3 sequence is CSARRGGRNTGELFF. The CDR3 bases are TGCAGTGCTAGAAGAGGGGGGAGAAACACCGGGGAGCTGTTTTTT. The chain employs TRBV20-1 and TRBJ2-2; tentatively, D is TRBD1 or TRBD2 (6 bases each). Germline CDR1 DFQATT, CDR2 SNEGSKA (reference sequence). The CDR3 is 15 residues long. V was shortened by 2 bases and J by 2 bases, with 12 bases between the two germline ends.

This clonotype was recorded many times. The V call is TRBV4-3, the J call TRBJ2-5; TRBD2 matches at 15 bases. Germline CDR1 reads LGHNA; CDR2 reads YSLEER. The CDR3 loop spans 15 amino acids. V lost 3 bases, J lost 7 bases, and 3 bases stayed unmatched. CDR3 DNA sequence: TGCGCCAGCAGCCAGGGACTAGCGGGAGGTGGGACCCAGTACTTC. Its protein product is CASSQGLAGGGTQYF.

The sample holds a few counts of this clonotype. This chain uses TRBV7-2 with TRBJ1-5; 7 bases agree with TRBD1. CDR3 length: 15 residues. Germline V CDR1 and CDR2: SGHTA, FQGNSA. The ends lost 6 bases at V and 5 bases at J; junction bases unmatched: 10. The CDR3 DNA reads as TGTGCCAGCAGTCACCCCCGGCAGGGGGATCAGCCCCAGCATTTT. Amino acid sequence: CASSHPRQGDQPQHF.

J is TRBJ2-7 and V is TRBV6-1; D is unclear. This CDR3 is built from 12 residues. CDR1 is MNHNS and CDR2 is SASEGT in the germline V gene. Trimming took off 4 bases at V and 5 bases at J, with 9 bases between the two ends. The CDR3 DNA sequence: TGTGCCAGCAGTGCGGCAGCGCACGAGCAGTACTTC. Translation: CASSAAAHEQYF.

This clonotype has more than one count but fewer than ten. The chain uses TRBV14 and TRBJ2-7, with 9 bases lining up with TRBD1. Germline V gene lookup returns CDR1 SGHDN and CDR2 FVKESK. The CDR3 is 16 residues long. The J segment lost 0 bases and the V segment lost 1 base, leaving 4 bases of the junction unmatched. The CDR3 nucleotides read TGTGCCAGCAGCCAAGCCGGACAGGGGACCTCCTACGAGCAGTACTTC. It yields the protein CASSQAGQGTSYEQYF.

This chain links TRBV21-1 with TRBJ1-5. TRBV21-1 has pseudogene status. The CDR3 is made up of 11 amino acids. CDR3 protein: CASMLNQPQHF. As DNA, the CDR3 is TGTGCCAGCATGCTTAATCAGCCCCAGCATTTT.

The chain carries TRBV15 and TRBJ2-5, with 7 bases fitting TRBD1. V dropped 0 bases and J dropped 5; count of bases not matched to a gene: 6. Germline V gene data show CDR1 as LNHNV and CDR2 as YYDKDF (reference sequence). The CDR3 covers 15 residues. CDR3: CATSRERQGRETQYF. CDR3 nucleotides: TGTGCCACCAGCAGAGAACGACAGGGTCGGGAGACCCAGTACTTC. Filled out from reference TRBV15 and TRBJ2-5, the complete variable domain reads DAMVIQNPRYQVTQFGKPVTLSCSQTLNHNVMYWYQQKSSQAPKLLFHYYDKDFNNEADTPDNFQSRRPNTSFCFLDIRSPGLGDTAMYLCATSRERQGRETQYFGPGTRLLVL.

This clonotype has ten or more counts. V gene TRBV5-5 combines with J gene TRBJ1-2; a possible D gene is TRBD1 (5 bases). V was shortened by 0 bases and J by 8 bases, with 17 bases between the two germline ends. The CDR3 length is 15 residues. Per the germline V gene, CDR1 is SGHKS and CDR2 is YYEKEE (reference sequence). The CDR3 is CASSLVGGETRGYTF. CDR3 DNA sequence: TGTGCCAGCAGCTTGGTGGGAGGGGAGACAAGAGGCTACACCTTC.

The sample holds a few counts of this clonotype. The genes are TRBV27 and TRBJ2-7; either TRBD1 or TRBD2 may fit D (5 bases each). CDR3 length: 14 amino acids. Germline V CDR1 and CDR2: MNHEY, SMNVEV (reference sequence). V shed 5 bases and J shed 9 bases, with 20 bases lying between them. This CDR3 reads CASSRDLISLRQYF. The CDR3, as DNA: TGTGCCAGCAGTCGGGACCTAATATCCTTGAGGCAGTACTTC.

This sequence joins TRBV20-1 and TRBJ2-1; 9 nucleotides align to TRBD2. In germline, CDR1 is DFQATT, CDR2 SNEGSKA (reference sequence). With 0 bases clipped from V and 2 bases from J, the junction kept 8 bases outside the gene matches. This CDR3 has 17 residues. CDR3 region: CSAREGSGRNAYNEQFF. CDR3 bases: TGCAGTGCTAGAGAGGGTAGCGGGAGAAACGCCTACAATGAGCAGTTCTTC.

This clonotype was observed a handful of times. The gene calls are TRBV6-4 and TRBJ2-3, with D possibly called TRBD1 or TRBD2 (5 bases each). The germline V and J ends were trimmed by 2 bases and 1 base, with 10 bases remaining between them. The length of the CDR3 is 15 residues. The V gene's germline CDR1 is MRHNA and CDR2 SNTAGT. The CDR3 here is CASSDPGTGTDTQYF. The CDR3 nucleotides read TGTGCCAGCAGTGACCCCGGGACGGGCACAGATACGCAGTATTTT.

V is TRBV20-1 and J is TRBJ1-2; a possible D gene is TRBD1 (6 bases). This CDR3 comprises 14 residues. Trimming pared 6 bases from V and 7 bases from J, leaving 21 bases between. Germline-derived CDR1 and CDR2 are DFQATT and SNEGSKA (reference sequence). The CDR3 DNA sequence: TGCAGTGCGGGGGGGCAAGGGGGTCTATCTGGCTACACCTTC. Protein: CSAGGQGGLSGYTF.

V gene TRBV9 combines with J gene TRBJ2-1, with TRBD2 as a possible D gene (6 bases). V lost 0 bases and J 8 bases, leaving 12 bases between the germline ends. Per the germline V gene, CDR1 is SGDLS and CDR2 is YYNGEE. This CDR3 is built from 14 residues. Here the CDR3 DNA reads TGTGCCAGCAGCGTAGAGCCCGGGAGCGATGAGCAGTTCTTC. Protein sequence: CASSVEPGSDEQFF.

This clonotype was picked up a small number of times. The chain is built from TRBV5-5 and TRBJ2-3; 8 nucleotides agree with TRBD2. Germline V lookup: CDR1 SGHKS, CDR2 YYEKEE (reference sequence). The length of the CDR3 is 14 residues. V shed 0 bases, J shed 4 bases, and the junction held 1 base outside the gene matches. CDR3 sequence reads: CASSLDGRADTQYF. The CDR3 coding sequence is TGTGCCAGCAGCTTGGACGGGAGGGCAGATACGCAGTATTTT.

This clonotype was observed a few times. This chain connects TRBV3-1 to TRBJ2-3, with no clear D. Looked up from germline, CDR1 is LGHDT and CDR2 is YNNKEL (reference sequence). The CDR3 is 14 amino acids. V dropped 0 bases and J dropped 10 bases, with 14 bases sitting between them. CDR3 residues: CASSQEWRHGSQYF. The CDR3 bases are TGTGCCAGCAGCCAAGAATGGCGACACGGGTCGCAGTATTTT.

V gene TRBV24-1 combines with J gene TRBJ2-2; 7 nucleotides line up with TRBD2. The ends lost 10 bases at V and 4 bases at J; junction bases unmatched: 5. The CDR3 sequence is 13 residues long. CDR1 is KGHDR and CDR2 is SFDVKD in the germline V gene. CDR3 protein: CATSGAGTGELFF. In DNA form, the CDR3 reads TGTGCCACAAGCGGGGCGGGCACCGGGGAGCTGTTTTTT.

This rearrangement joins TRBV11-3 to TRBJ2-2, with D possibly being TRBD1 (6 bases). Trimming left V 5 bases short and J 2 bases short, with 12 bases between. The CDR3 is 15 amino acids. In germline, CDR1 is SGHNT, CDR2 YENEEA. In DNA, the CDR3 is TGTGCCAGCAGCACCTCGGGACACAACACCGGGGAGCTGTTTTTT. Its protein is CASSTSGHNTGELFF.

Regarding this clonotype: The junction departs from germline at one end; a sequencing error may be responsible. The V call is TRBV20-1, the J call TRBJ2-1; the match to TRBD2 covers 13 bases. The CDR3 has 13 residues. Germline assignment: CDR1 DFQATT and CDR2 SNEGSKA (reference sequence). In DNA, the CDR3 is TGCAGTACTAGCGGGAGGGCCCGAAATGAGCAGTTCTTC. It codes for CSTSGRARNEQFF.

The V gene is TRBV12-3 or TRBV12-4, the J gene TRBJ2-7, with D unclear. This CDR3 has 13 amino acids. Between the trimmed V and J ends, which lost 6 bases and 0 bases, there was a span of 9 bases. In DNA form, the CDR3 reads TGTGCCAGCAGCAAGGGAATCTCCTACGAGCAGTACTTC. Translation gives CASSKGISYEQYF.

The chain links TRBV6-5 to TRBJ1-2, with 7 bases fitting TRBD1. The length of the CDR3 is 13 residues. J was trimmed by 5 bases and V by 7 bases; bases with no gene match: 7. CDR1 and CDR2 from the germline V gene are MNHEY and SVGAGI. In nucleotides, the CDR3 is TGTGCCAGCACCCGACAGGGCGCATATGGCTACACCTTC. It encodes CASTRQGAYGYTF.

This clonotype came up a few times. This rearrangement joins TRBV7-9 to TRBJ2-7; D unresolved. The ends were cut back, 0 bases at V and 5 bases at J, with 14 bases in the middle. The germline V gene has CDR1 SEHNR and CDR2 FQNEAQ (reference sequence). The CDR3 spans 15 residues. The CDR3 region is CASSLAADGGHEQYF. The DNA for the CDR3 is TGTGCCAGCAGCTTAGCGGCGGACGGTGGGCACGAGCAGTACTTC.

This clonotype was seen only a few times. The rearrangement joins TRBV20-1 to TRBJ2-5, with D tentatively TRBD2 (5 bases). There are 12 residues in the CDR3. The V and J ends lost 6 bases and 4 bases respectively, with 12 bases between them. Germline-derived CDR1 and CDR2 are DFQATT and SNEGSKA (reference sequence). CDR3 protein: CSANPGIETQYF. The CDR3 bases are TGCAGTGCAAATCCCGGGATAGAGACCCAGTACTTC.

The CDR3 DNA is TGCGCCAGCAGCCAACCCCCGGACAGGGAGCACACCGGGGAGCTGTTTTTT. Protein: CASSQPPDREHTGELFF. This chain links TRBV4-1 with TRBJ2-2; 8 bases match TRBD1. CDR1 is MGHRA and CDR2 is YSYEKL in the germline V gene. V shed 2 bases, J shed 3 bases, and the junction held 8 bases outside the gene matches. This CDR3 has 17 residues.

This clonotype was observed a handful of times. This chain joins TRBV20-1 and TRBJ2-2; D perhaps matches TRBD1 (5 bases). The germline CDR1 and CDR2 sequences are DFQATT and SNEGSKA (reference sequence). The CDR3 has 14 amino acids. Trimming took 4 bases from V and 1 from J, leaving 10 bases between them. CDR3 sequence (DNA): TGCAGTGCTACATCCAGGGTGAACACCGGGGAGCTGTTTTTT. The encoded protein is CSATSRVNTGELFF.

In DNA, the CDR3 is TGCGCCAGCAGCTTGGCCCTTTCGGAGACGGCAGATACGCAGTATTTT. This sequence encodes CASSLALSETADTQYF. The genes are TRBV5-1 and TRBJ2-3, with D uncertain. This CDR3 comprises 16 residues. Germline assignment: CDR1 SGHRS and CDR2 YFSETQ. With 0 bases removed from V and 4 bases from J, the gap between germline ends came to 15 bases.

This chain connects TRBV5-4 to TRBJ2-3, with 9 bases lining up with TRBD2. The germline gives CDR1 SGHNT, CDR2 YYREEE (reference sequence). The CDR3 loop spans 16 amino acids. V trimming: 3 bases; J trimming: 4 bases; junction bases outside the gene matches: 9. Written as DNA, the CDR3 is TGTGCCAGCAGCTCCCCGGGTAGCGGGGGCTCAGATACGCAGTATTTT. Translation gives CASSSPGSGGSDTQYF.

The CDR3 reads CSATGGTGGNTIYF. Here the CDR3 DNA reads TGCAGTGCCACAGGGGGAACGGGCGGAAACACCATATATTTT. The chain couples TRBV20-1 to TRBJ1-3; 8 bases match TRBD1. The germline V gene has CDR1 DFQATT and CDR2 SNEGSKA (reference sequence). V lost 6 bases to trimming and J lost 4 bases; unmatched junction nucleotides: 8. This CDR3 region has 14 residues.

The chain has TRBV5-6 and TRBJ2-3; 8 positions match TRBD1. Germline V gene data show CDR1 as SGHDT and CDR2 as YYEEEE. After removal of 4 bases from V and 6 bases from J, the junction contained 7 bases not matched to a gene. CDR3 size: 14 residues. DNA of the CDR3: TGTGCCAGCAGCCCTGCAGGGGGCTGGGATACGCAGTATTTT. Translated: CASSPAGGWDTQYF.